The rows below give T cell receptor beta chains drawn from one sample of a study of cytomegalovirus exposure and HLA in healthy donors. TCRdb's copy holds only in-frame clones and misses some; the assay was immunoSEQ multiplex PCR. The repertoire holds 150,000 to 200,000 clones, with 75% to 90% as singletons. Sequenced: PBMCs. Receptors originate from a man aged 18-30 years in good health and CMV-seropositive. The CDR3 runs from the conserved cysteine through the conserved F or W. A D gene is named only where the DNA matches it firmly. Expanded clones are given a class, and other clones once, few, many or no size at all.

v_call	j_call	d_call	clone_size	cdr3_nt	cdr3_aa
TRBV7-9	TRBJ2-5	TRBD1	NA	TGTGCCAGCAGCCTACGAGGGACAGGGGGAGAGACCCAGTACTTC	CASSLRGTGGETQYF
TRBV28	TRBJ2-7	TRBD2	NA	TGTGCCAGCAGTTTAAGGCGAGCGGGACGGTACGAGCAGTACTTC	CASSLRRAGRYEQYF
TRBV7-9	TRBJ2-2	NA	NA	TGTGCCAGCAGCTCCCCAGGGGAGCTGTTTTTT	CASSSPGELFF
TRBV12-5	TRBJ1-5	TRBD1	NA	TGTGCTAGTGGTCCGCACCCCGACAGGGGGCGGCTCGGTGGCAATCAGCCCCAGCATTTT	CASGPHPDRGRLGGNQPQHF
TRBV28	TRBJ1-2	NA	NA	TGTGCCAGCAGGCCGGAGATCATCTATGGCTACACCTTC	CASRPEIIYGYTF
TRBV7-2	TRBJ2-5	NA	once	TGTGCCAGCAGCTTAGATCCTAGAGAGACCCAGTACTTC	CASSLDPRETQYF
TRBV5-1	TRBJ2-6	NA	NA	TGCGCCAGCAGCCAACCGGTGAGTGGGGCCAACGTCCTGACTTTC	CASSQPVSGANVLTF
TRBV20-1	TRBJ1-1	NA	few	TGCAGTGCCACACAGGGAGAAGCTTTCTTT	CSATQGEAFF
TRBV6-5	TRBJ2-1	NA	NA	TGTGCCAGTTACAGCACTTTCTACAATGAGCAGTTCTTC	CASYSTFYNEQFF
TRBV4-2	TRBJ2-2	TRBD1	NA	TGTGCCAGCAGTCTTGGGACAGGTGGGCGTATAGCTAACACCGGGGAGCTGTTTTTT	CASSLGTGGRIANTGELFF
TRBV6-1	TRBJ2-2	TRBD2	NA	TGTGCCAGCAGACCCAGCGGGAGCACCGGGGAGCTGTTTTTT	CASRPSGSTGELFF